This record looks at one TCR beta chain sequence and its context. Generated by immunoSEQ multiplex PCR, the TCRdb table keeps only in-frame clones and is missing some. The sample shows around 480,000 clones, about nine tenths of them seen only once. The CDR3 is 15 amino acids. Germline lookup yields CDR1 SGHRS and CDR2 YFSETQ. With 2 bases removed from V and 5 bases from J, the gap between germline ends came to 16 bases. The data are from a study of blood T cell repertoires in COVID-19. On the study more broadly: PBMCs, B-cell-depleted T cells, or T cells provided the cDNA or gDNA that made up the material.

Sequenced material: PBMCs or T cells enriched from blood (not recorded which). V usage is TRBV5-1 and J usage is TRBJ1-1; tentative D call: TRBD1 (5 bases). The sequence was collected from a woman younger than 35 who had recovered from COVID-19. The CDR3 here is CASSFLARDGTEAFF. In DNA, the CDR3 is TGCGCCAGCAGCTTTCTTGCGCGGGACGGGACTGAAGCTTTCTTT. The full variable domain, completed using reference TRBV5-1 and TRBJ1-1, is KAGVTQTPRYLIKTRGQQVTLSCSPISGHRSVSWYQQTPGQGLQFLFEYFSETQRNKGNFPGRFSGRQFSNSRSEMNVSTLELGDSALYLCASSFLARDGTEAFFGQGTRLTVV.